The 12 T cell receptor beta chains listed next were all sequenced from one sample in a study of post-analysis software for immune sequencing data. These receptors lack a known antigen. Study-wide results and caveats: Four or five TRBV segments (TRBV5-6, TRBV5-1 and TRBV20-1 among them) occurred more frequently in patients than in controls.

Prepared TCR beta cDNA libraries contained unique molecular identifiers. TCRdb reanalysed the PCR reads using MiXCR and keeps one entry per CDR3 protein. The table has approximately 630,000 distinct CDR3 sequences, approximately 59% seen once; the top ten hold approximately 10%. The material sequenced was blood. Receptors originate from a girl aged 2 to 10 with multiple sclerosis.

The genes are TRBV10-3 and TRBJ2-7; 7 bases are shared with TRBD1. The better agreement between TRBJ2-5 and the DNA end casts doubt on the J call. Germline CDR1 and CDR2: ENHRY and SYGVKD. The CDR3 length is 14 residues. The DNA for the CDR3 is TGTGCCATCAGCTGTACAGGGGTCGGGGAGACCCAGTACTTC. Its translation: CAISCTGVGETQYF.

The chain has TRBV4-3 and TRBJ2-5, with no clear D. V was shortened by 4 bases and J by 5 bases, with 11 bases between the two germline ends. Germline CDR1 is LGHNA and CDR2 is YSLEER. This CDR3 is 13 amino acids long. In DNA form, the CDR3 reads TGCGCCAGCAGCCCCCGATCCGGGGAGACCCAGTACTTC. It translates to CASSPRSGETQYF.

The chain combines TRBV19 with TRBJ2-3; D gene unclear. The CDR3 has 12 amino acids. Germline CDR1 and CDR2: LNHDA and SQIVND (reference sequence). The germline V and J ends were trimmed by 6 bases and 4 bases, with 8 bases remaining between them. CDR3 nucleotides: TGTGCCAGTAGCGACTCCCCAGATACGCAGTATTTT. The encoded protein is CASSDSPDTQYF.

V and J are TRBV20-1 and TRBJ2-4; TRBD2 aligns across 8 bases. The germline gives CDR1 DFQATT, CDR2 SNEGSKA (reference sequence). The V segment lost 3 bases and the J segment 6 bases; nucleotides outside the gene matches: 4. The CDR3 runs to 13 residues. The CDR3 loop is CSASGGAPNIQYF. The CDR3 DNA follows: TGCAGTGCTAGCGGGGGGGCCCCAAACATTCAGTACTTC.

This chain uses TRBV12-3 or TRBV12-4 with TRBJ2-7, with 11 bases lining up with TRBD2. There are 14 residues in the CDR3. V lost 6 bases and J lost 5; bases outside the gene matches: 6. The CDR3 region has the DNA TGTGCCAGCAGGATAGCGGGAGGGCCCCACGAGCAGTACTTC. Protein sequence: CASRIAGGPHEQYF.

The sample holds a few counts of this clonotype. The CDR3 loop reads CATSDINQPQHF. CDR3 nucleotide sequence: TGTGCCACCAGCGATATCAATCAGCCCCAGCATTTT. The rearrangement joins TRBV24-1 to TRBJ1-5; D remains ambiguous. V was trimmed by 7 bases and J by 3 bases, leaving 6 bases between them. This CDR3 contains 12 residues. CDR1 KGHDR and CDR2 SFDVKD come from the germline V gene.

The chain has TRBV20-1 and TRBJ2-3; TRBD2 agrees at 12 bases. Per the germline V gene, CDR1 is DFQATT and CDR2 is SNEGSKA (reference sequence). After removal of 3 bases from V and 1 base from J, the junction contained 5 bases not matched to a gene. This CDR3 has 16 residues. The DNA for the CDR3 is TGCAGTGCTAGGGCCCGACTAGCGGGAGGCACAGATACGCAGTATTTT. Its translation is CSARARLAGGTDTQYF.

The rearrangement links TRBV2 to TRBJ2-5; D perhaps matches TRBD2 (5 bases). The CDR3 spans 14 residues. The germline gives CDR1 SNHLY, CDR2 FYNNEI. V gave up 6 bases and J gave up 2 bases, with 13 bases separating them. CDR3 amino acids: CASRPPGRQETQYF. In nucleotides, the CDR3 is TGTGCCAGCAGACCCCCGGGGAGACAAGAGACCCAGTACTTC.

This clonotype was counted once. This chain connects TRBV11-2 to TRBJ2-3; no definite D call. CDR3 length equals 17 residues. Germline loops: CDR1 SGHAT, CDR2 FQNNGV. V was pared by 4 bases and J by 1 base, with 18 bases between. CDR3 in DNA: TGTGCCAGCAGCTCACTATTAGGACGGTCCGGCACAGATACGCAGTATTTT. It yields the protein CASSSLLGRSGTDTQYF.

This clonotype has a handful of counts. The chain couples TRBV7-2 to TRBJ2-1, with TRBD2 matching 12 bases. The length of the CDR3 is 15 residues. V trimming: 1 base; J trimming: 7 bases; junction bases outside the gene matches: 2. Germline assignment: CDR1 SGHTA and CDR2 FQGNSA. CDR3 protein: CASSLETSGGNEQFF. CDR3 coding DNA: TGTGCCAGCAGCTTAGAGACTAGCGGGGGAAATGAGCAGTTCTTC.

This clonotype was observed many times. The chain couples TRBV12-3 or TRBV12-4 to TRBJ2-7; no clear D gene. The V gene lost 2 bases and the J gene lost 0 bases, with 5 bases spanning the gap. The CDR3 has 13 amino acids. The CDR3 coding sequence is TGTGCCAGCAGTTTACAGAGCTCCTACGAGCAGTACTTC. Protein product: CASSLQSSYEQYF.

The chain combines TRBV20-1 with TRBJ2-5; 9 positions agree with TRBD1. Germline V gene data show CDR1 as DFQATT and CDR2 as SNEGSKA (reference sequence). The CDR3 length is 14 residues. Trimming at V came to 0 bases and at J to 3 bases, leaving 2 bases not matched to a gene. CDR3 in DNA: TGCAGTGCTAGAGATTGGACAGGGGAAGAGACCCAGTACTTC. Translation gives CSARDWTGEETQYF.